This TCR beta chain was identified during a study of radiation and T cells in renal cell carcinoma (dated by TCRdb to the early 2020s). Context from the whole study: In total, 50 to 55 samples underwent TCR beta sequencing: 25 or so tumors plus 27 peripheral blood samples. Across all 50 or so samples, 4,016,671 unique CDR3 nucleotide sequences, encoding 2.5 million to 3 million unique CDR3 amino acid sequences, were identified. The last blood draw happened 4 weeks after radiation, timed to coincide with nephrectomy. Study-wide findings and limitations: Top tumor clonotypes rose in blood from baseline to 2 weeks post-radiation, then contracted by 4 weeks, suggesting transient expansion of tumor-resident clones. Changes in the blood repertoire were not tracked past 4 weeks after treatment. With a single-armed trial design, the study had no way to address how radiation dose or scheduling affects the TCR repertoire. No pretreatment tumor biopsies were available, so the baseline intratumoral presence of clonotypes could not be determined.

This clone came up a few times. Its antigen is unknown. Per-nucleotide qualities are absent, and no much larger clonotype sits a single base away. Spanning cysteine to phenylalanine, the CDR3 consists of 16 amino acids. Kept here is only the CDR3 DNA, which spans 48 bases and is read in frame from base 1. The CDR1 and CDR2 encoded by the germline V gene are SNHLY and FYNNEI. For this chain, trimming is 5 bases at the V end and 7 bases at the J end, and the number of junction bases without a gene match is 15. TCR beta libraries were generated from genomic DNA with the immunoSEQ kit, following the manufacturer's recommendations. To prepare the libraries, a first multiplex PCR with proprietary primers was run, followed by a second PCR that added unique barcodes, and a bead cleanup was done after each round. A kit-provided positive control reaction and a negative control reaction were included in every sample batch. The final libraries were assessed on an Agilent 4200 TapeStation D1000 ScreenTape, pooled by volume, and quantified by qPCR. Sequencing was performed on an Illumina NextSeq500 using a MidOutput 150-cycle cartridge, with 156 Read1 cycles, 15 Index1 cycles, and the kit custom primers. The pooled library was loaded at approximately 1 pM, and about 20% PhiX control was spiked in. As for the authors' bioinformatics: The vendor-processed data were analyzed in R, and a clonotype was defined as all T cells that share the same CDR3 nucleotide sequence. In the clone abundance analyses, frequencies in each sample were normalized to that sample's 10,000 most abundant clones. Public T cell clones, averaging fewer than five per sample, were removed before analysis. Tumor-enriched and baseline blood-enriched clonotypes were defined by at least a 32-fold difference in abundance between compartments. A beta-binomial differential abundance model was applied to find clonotypes that expanded or contracted between blood time points. Tumor-blood repertoire similarity was measured with the Baroni-Urbani and Buser coefficient, and group comparisons used two-tailed Wilcoxon tests in R. The immuneACCESS repertoire file appears here via TCRdb, limited to in-frame rearrangements. These files lack a portion of the clones; in checked studies, under half of the deficit traces to unresolved V genes, and the cause of the others is not known. From that table come the V and J calls and clone size; the DNA was used to work out D and trimming. The sample data list under 200,000 clones, and about 88% of these were observed just once. 11% of the sample is in the top ten clones.

Sample time point, as interpreted from the label and publication: blood 4 weeks post-SBRT, at nephrectomy. The treatment or condition label for this specimen denotes: 15 Gy SBRT to primary tumor, nephrectomy 4 weeks later. The samples were obtained from a clinical trial, where primary renal cell carcinomas were treated with 15 Gy stereotactic body radiation therapy and then removed by nephrectomy 4 weeks afterward. To follow tumor-enriched clonotypes, peripheral blood was collected serially from radiation-treated patients at baseline and again at 2 weeks and 4 weeks after SBRT. Renal cell carcinoma with clear cell pathology was present in all patients. Genomic DNA for TCR sequencing was prepared using the QIAamp DNA Blood Mini Kit (Qiagen). The analyses included only samples that passed all quality control checks.

The sequencing used blood, collected from a patient whose treatment included radiotherapy and nephrectomy. This TCR was recovered from a woman aged 50 to 60 with renal cell carcinoma. This receptor chain uses TRBV2 and TRBJ1-1, and 8 junctional nucleotides match TRBD1. The CDR3 protein: CASSRGAGQARLEAFF. The DNA is as follows: TGTGCCAGCAGTCGAGGTGCGGGACAGGCTAGACTTGAAGCTTTCTTT. The reference TRBV2 and TRBJ1-1 proteins fill in what lies around the CDR3, so the full variable domain reads EPEVTQTPSHQVTQMGQEVILRCVPISNHLYFYWYRQILGQKVEFLVSFYNNEISEKSEIFDDQFSVERPDGSNFTLKIRSTKLEDSAMYFCASSRGAGQARLEAFFGQGTRLTVV.